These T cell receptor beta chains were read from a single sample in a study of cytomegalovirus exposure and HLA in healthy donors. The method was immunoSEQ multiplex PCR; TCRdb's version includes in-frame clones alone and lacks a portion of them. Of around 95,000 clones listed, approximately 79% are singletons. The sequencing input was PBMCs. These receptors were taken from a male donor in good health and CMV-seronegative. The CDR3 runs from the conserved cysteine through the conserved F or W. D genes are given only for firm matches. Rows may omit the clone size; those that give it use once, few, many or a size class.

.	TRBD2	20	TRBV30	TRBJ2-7	TGTGCCTGGAGTATTCCCGGGACAGTAGGATTAGCGGGAGAGACCCACGAGCAGTACTTC	CAWSIPGTVGLAGETHEQYF
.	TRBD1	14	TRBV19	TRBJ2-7	TGTGCCAGTAGTATAGAGGGGACAGCCTACGAGCAGTACTTC	CASSIEGTAYEQYF
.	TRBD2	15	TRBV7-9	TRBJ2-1	TGTGCCAGCAGCATTGGGGCGGGAGGGCCCGGTGAGCAGTTCTTC	CASSIGAGGPGEQFF
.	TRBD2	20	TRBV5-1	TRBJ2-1	TGCGCCAGCAGCTTGCCCCAGGGACTAGCGGGAGCTAACTCCTACAATGAGCAGTTCTTC	CASSLPQGLAGANSYNEQFF
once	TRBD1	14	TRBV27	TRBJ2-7	TGTGCCAGCAGTTCCCGACAGGGACATTACGAGCAGTACTTC	CASSSRQGHYEQYF
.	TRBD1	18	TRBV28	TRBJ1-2	TGTGCCAGCAGTTCCATAATCCGGACAGGGAACGAGGACTATGGCTACACCTTC	CASSSIIRTGNEDYGYTF
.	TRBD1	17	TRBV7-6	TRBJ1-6	TGTGCCAGCAGCTTAGGCACCCGACAGGGCTATAATTCACCCCTCCACTTT	CASSLGTRQGYNSPLHF
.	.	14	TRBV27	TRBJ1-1	TGTGCCAGCAGTCCCTCAGGGAGGGCCACTGAAGCTTTCTTT	CASSPSGRATEAFF
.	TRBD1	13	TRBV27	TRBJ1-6	TGTGCCAGCGGACAGGCCTGGGATTCACCCCTCCACTTT	CASGQAWDSPLHF
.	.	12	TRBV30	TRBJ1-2	TGTGCCTGGAGTGTGACAACTGCGGGCTACACCTTC	CAWSVTTAGYTF
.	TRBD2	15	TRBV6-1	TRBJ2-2	TGTGCCAGCAGCCGACTAGCGGGAGTAGTCGGGGAGCTGTTTTTT	CASSRLAGVVGELFF
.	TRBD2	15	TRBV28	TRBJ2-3	TGTGCCAGCAGTTTAAGACTAGCGGGAGCAGATACGCAGTATTTT	CASSLRLAGADTQYF
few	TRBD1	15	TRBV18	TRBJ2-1	TGTGCCAGCTCACCCCTTGGACAGGAATACAATGAGCAGTTCTTC	CASSPLGQEYNEQFF
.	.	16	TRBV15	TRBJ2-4	TGTGCCACCAGCGACTTGGAAACCCTAGCCAAAAACATTCAGTACTTC	CATSDLETLAKNIQYF
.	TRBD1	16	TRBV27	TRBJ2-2	TGTGCCAGCAGTTTCTTTGACAGGGTGCACACCGGGGAGCTGTTTTTT	CASSFFDRVHTGELFF
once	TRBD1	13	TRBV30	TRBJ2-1	TGTGCCGGAAACAGGGGGTCGAGAAATGAGCAGTTCTTC	CAGNRGSRNEQFF
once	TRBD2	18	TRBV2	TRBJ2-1	TGTGCCAGCAGTGATAAAGCGGGAGGCTTCCCGTCCTACAATGAGCAGTTCTTC	CASSDKAGGFPSYNEQFF
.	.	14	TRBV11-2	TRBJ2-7	TGTGCCAGCAGCTTAAACAGTGGGTCCTACGAGCAGTACTTC	CASSLNSGSYEQYF
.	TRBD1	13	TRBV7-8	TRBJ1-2	TGTGCCAGCAGCCACGGCAGGGGGCAGGGCTACACCTTC	CASSHGRGQGYTF
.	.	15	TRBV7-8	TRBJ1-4	TGTGCCAGCAGCACCTATACAGGGCCGGCGGAAAAACTGTTTTTT	CASSTYTGPAEKLFF
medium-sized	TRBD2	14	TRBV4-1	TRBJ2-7	TGCGCCAGCAGTAGCGGGAGCGGCTCCTACGAGCAGTACTTC	CASSSGSGSYEQYF
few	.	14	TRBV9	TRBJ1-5	TGTGCCAGCAGCGGAGGCTATAGCAATCAGCCCCAGCATTTT	CASSGGYSNQPQHF
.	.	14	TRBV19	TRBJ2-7	TGTGCCAGTAGTATAGGCGCAGGGAACTACGAGCAGTACTTC	CASSIGAGNYEQYF
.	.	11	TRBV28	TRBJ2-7	TGTGCCAGCCTAGGGGTTGACGAGCAGTACTTC	CASLGVDEQYF
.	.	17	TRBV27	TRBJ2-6	TGTGCCAGCAGGAATCAGGGCCGAGCGACTGGGGCCAACGTCCTGACTTTC	CASRNQGRATGANVLTF
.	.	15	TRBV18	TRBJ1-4	TGTGCCAGCTCACCACCGACGGGGGATAATGAAAAACTGTTTTTT	CASSPPTGDNEKLFF
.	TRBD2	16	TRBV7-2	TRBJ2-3	TGTGCCAGCAGCCCCGTAAAGGTGGGAGGGGCAGATACGCAGTATTTT	CASSPVKVGGADTQYF
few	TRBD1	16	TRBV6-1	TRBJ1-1	TGTGCCAGCAGTGAATCGGGACAGGGAGTGGGCACTGAAGCTTTCTTT	CASSESGQGVGTEAFF
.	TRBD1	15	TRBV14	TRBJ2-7	TGTGCCAGTCGATACTCAGGGACAGGGAGGAACGAGCAGTACTTC	CASRYSGTGRNEQYF
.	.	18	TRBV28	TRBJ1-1	TGTGCCAGCAGTTTCTGGGGCAGTCCTCAGACCATGAACACTGAAGCTTTCTTT	CASSFWGSPQTMNTEAFF
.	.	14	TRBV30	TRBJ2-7	TGTGCCTGGAGTAACGGGATCAGCTCCTACGAGCAGTACTTC	CAWSNGISSYEQYF
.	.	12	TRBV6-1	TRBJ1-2	TGTGCCAGCAGTGGTCCAGGATGGAGCTACACCTTC	CASSGPGWSYTF
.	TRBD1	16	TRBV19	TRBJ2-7	TGTGCCAGTAGCTACCAGACTGGGACAGGGTTTGACGAGCAGTACTTC	CASSYQTGTGFDEQYF
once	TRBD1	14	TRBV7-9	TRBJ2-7	TGTGCCAGCAGCTTCCTGACAGGGTTCGACGAGCAGTACTTC	CASSFLTGFDEQYF
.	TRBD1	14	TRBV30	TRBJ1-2	TGTGCCTGGACTGTCGGGACAGGGACCTATGGCTACACCTTC	CAWTVGTGTYGYTF
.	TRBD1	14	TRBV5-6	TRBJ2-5	TGTGCCAGCAGCTCCACAGGGGAGCAAGAGACCCAGTACTTC	CASSSTGEQETQYF
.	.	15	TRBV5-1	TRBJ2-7	TGCGCCAGCAGCTTGGAAGGGGACTGGACGGGCGAGCAGTACTTC	CASSLEGDWTGEQYF
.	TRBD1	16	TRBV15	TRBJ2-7	TGTGCCACCAGCATTGACCGGACAGGGGGCAAATACGAGCAGTACTTC	CATSIDRTGGKYEQYF
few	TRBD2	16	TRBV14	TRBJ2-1	TGTGCCAGCAGCCAACCAGGACTAGCGGGAGTTGAAGAGCAGTTCTTC	CASSQPGLAGVEEQFF
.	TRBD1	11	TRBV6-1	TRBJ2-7	TGTGCCAGTCGACAGGGTTACGAGCAGTACTTC	CASRQGYEQYF
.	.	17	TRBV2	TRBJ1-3	TGTGCCAGCAGCCCATCCACAGGTCCTCGCTCTGGAAACACCATATATTTT	CASSPSTGPRSGNTIYF
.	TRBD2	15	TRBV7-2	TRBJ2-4	TGTGCCAGCAGCTACCCCGGGACTACAGAAAACATTCAGTACTTC	CASSYPGTTENIQYF
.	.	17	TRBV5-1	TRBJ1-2	TGCGCCAGCAGCTTGGCCATGGTGGGGGCTGTCGGCTATGGCTACACCTTC	CASSLAMVGAVGYGYTF
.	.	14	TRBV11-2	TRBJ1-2	TGTGCCAGCAGCTTAAGTAGACAGCACTATGGCTACACCTTC	CASSLSRQHYGYTF
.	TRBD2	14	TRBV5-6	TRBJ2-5	TGTGCCAGCAGCTTAGCGGGAGGTAAAGAGACCCAGTACTTC	CASSLAGGKETQYF
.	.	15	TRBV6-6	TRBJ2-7	TGTGCCAGCAGTTACCCGAAAACTCGCTCCTACGAGCAGTACTTC	CASSYPKTRSYEQYF
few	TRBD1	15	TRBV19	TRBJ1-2	TGTGCCAGTAGTATAGTACAGGGACAGACCTATGGCTACACCTTC	CASSIVQGQTYGYTF
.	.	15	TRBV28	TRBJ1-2	TGTGCCAGCAGCCAACCCGGCCGGAACTTGCGGGGCTACACCTTC	CASSQPGRNLRGYTF
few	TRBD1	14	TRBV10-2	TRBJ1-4	TGCGCCATTGCCGACAGGGCGGGTAATGAAAAACTGTTTTTT	CAIADRAGNEKLFF
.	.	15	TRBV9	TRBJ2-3	TGTGCCAGCAGCACCAGCGGAACAAGCACAGATACGCAGTATTTT	CASSTSGTSTDTQYF
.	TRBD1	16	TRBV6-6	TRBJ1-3	TGTGCCAGCAGTTACTCGACGACAGGGGGTGGAAACACCATATATTTT	CASSYSTTGGGNTIYF
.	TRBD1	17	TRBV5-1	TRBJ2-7	TGCGCCAGCAGCTTGATTATAACAGGGGATCTTCCTTACGAGCAGTACTTC	CASSLIITGDLPYEQYF
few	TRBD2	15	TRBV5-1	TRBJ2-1	TGCGCCAGCAGCCCCGGACTAGCGGACTACAATGAGCAGTTCTTC	CASSPGLADYNEQFF